These 4 T cell receptor beta chains came from one sample sequenced in a study of blood T cell repertoires in COVID-19. Clones were sequenced by immunoSEQ multiplex PCR, and TCRdb holds only the in-frame ones, with some missing. The table lists approximately 110,000 clones, roughly 80% of them singletons. Sequenced material: peripheral blood. All receptors derive from a man aged 70 or older with active or convalescent COVID-19.

There are a few counts of this clone. The chain joins TRBV19 to TRBJ2-1, with 11 bases aligning to TRBD2. Trimming cost V 6 bases and J 7 bases; bases outside gene matches: 5. There are 14 residues in the CDR3. The germline V gene encodes CDR1 LNHDA and CDR2 SQIVND (reference sequence). In DNA form, the CDR3 reads TGTGCCAGTAGACTAGCGGGGGCTGGGAATGAGCAGTTCTTC. Residues: CASRLAGAGNEQFF.

The chain links TRBV20-1 to TRBJ1-2; D is uncertain. The CDR3 covers 11 residues. Germline V gene lookup returns CDR1 DFQATT and CDR2 SNEGSKA (reference sequence). V was pared by 0 bases and J by 13 bases, with 12 bases between. The CDR3 region is CSARDEPVGTF. CDR3 nucleotide sequence: TGCAGTGCTAGAGATGAACCAGTTGGCACCTTC.

This clone was observed a few times. V is TRBV15 and J is TRBJ2-7; D perhaps matches TRBD1 (5 bases). V lost 1 base to trimming and J lost 4 bases, with 5 bases between them. The CDR3 sequence is 12 residues long. Germline assignment: CDR1 LNHNV and CDR2 YYDKDF (reference sequence). CDR3 sequence (DNA): TGTGCCACCAGCAGAGGACAGTACGAGCAGTACTTC. Protein: CATSRGQYEQYF.

The rearrangement uses TRBV5-6 and TRBJ2-3; D uncertain. CDR3 length: 13 residues. Germline V gene data show CDR1 as SGHDT and CDR2 as YYEEEE. V was cut by 4 bases and J by 4 bases, with 10 bases left in between. The CDR3 reads CASSPGHPDTQYF. The DNA of the CDR3 is TGTGCCAGCAGCCCTGGGCATCCAGATACGCAGTATTTT.